Below, 2 T cell receptor beta chains from the same sample are listed, as sequenced in a study of a mutant IDH1 vaccine in newly diagnosed glioma. Time point of the sample: baseline, week 1 (first vaccination visit). Treatment here: pre-vaccination baseline after standard-of-care therapy. Clones were read by immunoSEQ multiplex PCR, and TCRdb kept only the in-frame ones, dropping some. The data hold about 70,000 clones, with 83% observed a single time. The source material was peripheral blood mononuclear cells (PBMCs), sampled from a glioma patient treated with radiotherapy, temozolomide or both. These receptors were collected from a woman in her late teens or twenties with glioma. Some clones in this sample may be carry-over from other donors' samples.

The chain links TRBV4-2 to TRBJ2-2; D call uncertain. This CDR3 is 15 amino acids long. The germline V gene encodes CDR1 LGHNA and CDR2 YNFKEQ. Trimming left V 0 bases short and J 3 bases short, with 8 bases between. The CDR3 DNA sequence: TGTGCCAGCAGCCAAGAACGGTCTTACACCGGGGAGCTGTTTTTT. Residues: CASSQERSYTGELFF.

This chain connects TRBV7-8 to TRBJ1-1; D is undetermined. V was shortened by 5 bases and J by 4 bases, with 11 bases between the two germline ends. Germline V lookup: CDR1 SGHVS, CDR2 FQNEAQ. The length of the CDR3 is 13 residues. The DNA of the CDR3 is TGTGCCAGCAGCATCCTCCTGGGCACTGAAGCTTTCTTT. Residues: CASSILLGTEAFF. The full variable domain, its missing parts supplied by reference TRBV7-8 and TRBJ1-1, is GAGVSQSPRYKVAKRGQDVALRCDPISGHVSLFWYQQALGQGPEFLTYFQNEAQLDKSGLPSDRFFAERPEGSVSTLKIQRTQQEDSAVYLCASSILLGTEAFFGQGTRLTVV.